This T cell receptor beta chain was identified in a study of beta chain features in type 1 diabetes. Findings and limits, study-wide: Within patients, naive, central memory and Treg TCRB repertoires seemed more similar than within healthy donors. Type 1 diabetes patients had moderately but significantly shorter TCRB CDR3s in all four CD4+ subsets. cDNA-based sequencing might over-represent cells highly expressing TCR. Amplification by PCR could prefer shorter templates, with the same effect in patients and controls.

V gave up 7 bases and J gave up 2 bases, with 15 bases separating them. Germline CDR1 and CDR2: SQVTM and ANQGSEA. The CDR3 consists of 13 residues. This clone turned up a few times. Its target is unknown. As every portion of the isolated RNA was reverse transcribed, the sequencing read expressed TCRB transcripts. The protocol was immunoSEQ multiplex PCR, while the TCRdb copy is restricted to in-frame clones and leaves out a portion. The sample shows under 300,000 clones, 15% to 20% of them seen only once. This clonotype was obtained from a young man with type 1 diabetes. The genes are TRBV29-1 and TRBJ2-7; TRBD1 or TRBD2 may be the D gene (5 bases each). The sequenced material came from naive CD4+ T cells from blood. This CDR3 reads CSGGLGPAYEQYF. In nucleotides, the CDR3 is TGCAGCGGGGGGTTGGGGCCCGCCTACGAGCAGTACTTC.